A single T cell receptor (beta chain) is shown here with its context. The record originates from a study of cytomegalovirus exposure and HLA in healthy donors. CDR1 is MNHEY and CDR2 is SVGAGI in the germline V gene. The CDR3 consists of 14 residues. Trimming removed 0 bases at V and 10 bases at J, with 13 bases between. PCR employed 60 Vbeta and 13 Jbeta primers. The method was immunoSEQ multiplex PCR; TCRdb's version includes in-frame clones alone and lacks a portion of them. The sample contains 100,000 or so clones, around 85% of which appear only once. This chain joins TRBV6-5 and TRBJ2-1; perhaps TRBD1 as D (5 bases). Source material: PBMCs. The sequence came from a man aged 25 to 40 in good health and CMV-seronegative. This CDR3 is CASSYSGQGAEQFF. In DNA, the CDR3 is TGTGCCAGCAGTTACTCCGGTCAGGGCGCCGAGCAGTTCTTC.